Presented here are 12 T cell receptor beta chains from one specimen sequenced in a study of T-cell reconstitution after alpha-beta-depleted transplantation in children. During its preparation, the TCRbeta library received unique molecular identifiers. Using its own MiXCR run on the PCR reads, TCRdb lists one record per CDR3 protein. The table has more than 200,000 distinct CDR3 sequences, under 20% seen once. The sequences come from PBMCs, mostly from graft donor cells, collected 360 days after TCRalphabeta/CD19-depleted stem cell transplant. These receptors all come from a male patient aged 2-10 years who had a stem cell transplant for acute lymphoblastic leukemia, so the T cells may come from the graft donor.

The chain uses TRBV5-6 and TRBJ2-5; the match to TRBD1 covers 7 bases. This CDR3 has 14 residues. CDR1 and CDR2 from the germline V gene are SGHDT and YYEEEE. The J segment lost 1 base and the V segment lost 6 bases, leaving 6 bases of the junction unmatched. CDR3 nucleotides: TGTGCCAGCACTAGGGGGCCTGGCCAAGAGACCCAGTACTTC. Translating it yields CASTRGPGQETQYF.

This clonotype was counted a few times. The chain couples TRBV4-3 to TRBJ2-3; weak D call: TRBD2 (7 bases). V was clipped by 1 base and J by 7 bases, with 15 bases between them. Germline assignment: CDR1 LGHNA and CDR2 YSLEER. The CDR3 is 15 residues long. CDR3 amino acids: CASSQVGGPTNTQYF. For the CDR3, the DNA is TGCGCCAGCAGCCAAGTGGGGGGGCCGACTAATACGCAGTATTTT.

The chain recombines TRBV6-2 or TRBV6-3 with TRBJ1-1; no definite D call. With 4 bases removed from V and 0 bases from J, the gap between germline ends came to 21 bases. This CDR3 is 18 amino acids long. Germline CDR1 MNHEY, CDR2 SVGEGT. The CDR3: CASSSGHLASTMNTEAFF. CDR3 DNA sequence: TGTGCCAGCAGTTCCGGCCACCTTGCTAGTACCATGAACACTGAAGCTTTCTTT.

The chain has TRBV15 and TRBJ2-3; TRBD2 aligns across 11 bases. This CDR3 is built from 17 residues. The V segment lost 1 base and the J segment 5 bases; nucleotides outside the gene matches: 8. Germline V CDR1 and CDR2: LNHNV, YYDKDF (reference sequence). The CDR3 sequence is CATSRGMASGRRDTQYF. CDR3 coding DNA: TGTGCCACCAGCAGAGGAATGGCTAGCGGGAGGAGAGATACGCAGTATTTT.

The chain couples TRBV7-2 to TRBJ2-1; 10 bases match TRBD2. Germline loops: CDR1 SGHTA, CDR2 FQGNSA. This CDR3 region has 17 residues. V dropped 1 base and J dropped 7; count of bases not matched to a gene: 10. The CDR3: CASSLVSPLAGGNEQFF. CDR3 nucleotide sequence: TGTGCCAGCAGCTTAGTGTCCCCTTTAGCGGGGGGTAATGAGCAGTTCTTC. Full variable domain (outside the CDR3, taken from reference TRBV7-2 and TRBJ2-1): GAGVSQSPSNKVTEKGKDVELRCDPISGHTALYWYRQSLGQGLEFLIYFQGNSAPDKSGLPSDRFSAERTGGSVSTLTIQRTQQEDSAVYLCASSLVSPLAGGNEQFFGPGTRLTVL.

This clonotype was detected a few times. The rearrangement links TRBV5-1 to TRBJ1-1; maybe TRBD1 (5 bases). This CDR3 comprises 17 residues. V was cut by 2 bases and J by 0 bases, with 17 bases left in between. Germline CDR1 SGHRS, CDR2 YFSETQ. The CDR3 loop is CASSLRSSGPMNTEAFF. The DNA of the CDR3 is TGCGCCAGCAGCTTAAGGTCGTCAGGGCCGATGAACACTGAAGCTTTCTTT.

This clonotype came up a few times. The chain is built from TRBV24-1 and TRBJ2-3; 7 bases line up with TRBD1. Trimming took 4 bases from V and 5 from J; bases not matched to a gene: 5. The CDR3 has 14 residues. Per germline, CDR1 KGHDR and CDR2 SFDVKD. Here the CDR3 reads CATSDPGQLDTQYF. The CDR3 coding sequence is TGTGCCACCAGTGACCCGGGACAGCTAGATACGCAGTATTTT.

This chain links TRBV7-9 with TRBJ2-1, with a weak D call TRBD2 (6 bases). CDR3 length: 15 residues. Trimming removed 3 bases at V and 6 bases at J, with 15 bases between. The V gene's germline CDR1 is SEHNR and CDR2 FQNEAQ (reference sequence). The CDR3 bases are TGTGCCAGCAGCTTGGGGACTTACACCCTCAATGAGCAGTTCTTC. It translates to CASSLGTYTLNEQFF. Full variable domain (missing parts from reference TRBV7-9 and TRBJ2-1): DTGVSQNPRHKITKRGQNVTFRCDPISEHNRLYWYRQTLGQGPEFLTYFQNEAQLEKSRLLSDRFSAERPKGSFSTLEIQRTEQGDSAMYLCASSLGTYTLNEQFFGPGTRLTVL.

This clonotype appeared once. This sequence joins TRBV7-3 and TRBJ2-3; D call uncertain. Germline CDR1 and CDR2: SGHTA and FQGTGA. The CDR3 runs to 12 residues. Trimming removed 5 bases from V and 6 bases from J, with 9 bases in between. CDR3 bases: TGTGCCAGCAGCGCCTACGGTGATACGCAGTATTTT. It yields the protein CASSAYGDTQYF.

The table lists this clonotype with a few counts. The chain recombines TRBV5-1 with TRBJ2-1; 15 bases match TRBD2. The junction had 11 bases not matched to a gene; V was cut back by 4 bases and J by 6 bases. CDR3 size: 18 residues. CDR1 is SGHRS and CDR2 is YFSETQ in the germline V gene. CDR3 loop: CASSGGLAGGGTRNEQFF. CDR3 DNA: TGCGCCAGCAGCGGGGGACTAGCGGGGGGCGGGACTCGCAATGAGCAGTTCTTC. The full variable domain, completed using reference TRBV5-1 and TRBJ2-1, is KAGVTQTPRYLIKTRGQQVTLSCSPISGHRSVSWYQQTPGQGLQFLFEYFSETQRNKGNFPGRFSGRQFSNSRSEMNVSTLELGDSALYLCASSGGLAGGGTRNEQFFGPGTRLTVL.

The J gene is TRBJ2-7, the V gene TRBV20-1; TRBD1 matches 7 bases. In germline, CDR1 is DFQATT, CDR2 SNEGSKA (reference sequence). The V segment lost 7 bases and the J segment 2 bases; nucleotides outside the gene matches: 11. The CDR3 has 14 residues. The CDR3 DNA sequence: TGCAGTGGTAAAGACAGGGCTACGCCCTACGAGCAGTACTTC. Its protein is CSGKDRATPYEQYF.

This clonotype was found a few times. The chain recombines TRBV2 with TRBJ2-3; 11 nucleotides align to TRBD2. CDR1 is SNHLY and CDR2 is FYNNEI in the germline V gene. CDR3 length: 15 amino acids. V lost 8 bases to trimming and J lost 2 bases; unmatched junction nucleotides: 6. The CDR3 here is CASCTSGRYTDTQYF. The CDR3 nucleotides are TGTGCCAGCTGTACTAGCGGGAGATACACAGATACGCAGTATTTT.